Below, 8 T cell receptor beta chains from the same sample are listed, as sequenced in a study of blood T cell repertoires in COVID-19. Profiling relied on immunoSEQ multiplex PCR, and the TCRdb table lists in-frame clones only, not all of them. The profile covers fewer than 200,000 clones, with over 60% appearing a single time and around 24% taken by the ten largest. Sequencing used peripheral blood. The receptor set was obtained from a woman between 70 and 85 years old with acute or convalescent COVID-19.

This clone was detected only a few times. The chain has TRBV2 and TRBJ2-5, with TRBD2 matching over 12 bases. The CDR3 consists of 15 residues. Germline V lookup: CDR1 SNHLY, CDR2 FYNNEI. The junction had 6 bases not matched to a gene; V was cut back by 5 bases and J by 5 bases. CDR3 residues: CASSRLAGAGETQYF. The CDR3 DNA sequence: TGTGCCAGCAGTAGACTAGCGGGAGCGGGGGAGACCCAGTACTTC.

In its sample, this clone was seen a few times. This chain joins TRBV5-1 and TRBJ2-3, with a tentative D call TRBD2 (5 bases). The germline V gene has CDR1 SGHRS and CDR2 YFSETQ. The CDR3 extends over 15 amino acids. V was pared by 3 bases and J by 2 bases, with 13 bases between. CDR3 bases: TGCGCCAGCAGCTCGGACTCGAAGCTCACAGATACGCAGTATTTT. Residues: CASSSDSKLTDTQYF.

The CDR3 here is CASSQGRGRYYGYTF. The CDR3 DNA is TGTGCCAGCAGCCAAGGTAGAGGGAGGTATTATGGCTACACCTTC. This sequence joins TRBV3-1 (or the pseudogene TRBV3-2) and TRBJ1-2; D ambiguous. The CDR3 sequence is 15 residues long. V was shortened by 1 base and J by 5 bases, with 14 bases between the two germline ends. Germline V CDR1 and CDR2: LGHDT, YNNKEL (reference sequence).

J is TRBJ2-7 and V is TRBV28; 8 nucleotides match TRBD1. V was pared by 3 bases and J by 5 bases, with 6 bases of the junction left unmatched. Per germline, CDR1 MDHEN and CDR2 SYDVKM. This CDR3 has 14 residues. CDR3 nucleotide sequence: TGTGCCAGCAGTTTTGGACCGGACAGGGACGAGCAGTACTTC. Amino acid sequence: CASSFGPDRDEQYF.

The chain carries TRBV5-5 and TRBJ2-2, with D possibly TRBD2 on 5 matching bases. Germline V gene data show CDR1 as SGHKS and CDR2 as YYEKEE (reference sequence). Trimming removed 3 bases at V and 6 bases at J, with 9 bases between. The CDR3 is 13 residues long. The CDR3 nucleotides read TGTGCCAGCAGCTGGACCGGGGCCGGGGAGCTGTTTTTT. Protein: CASSWTGAGELFF.

This clone was observed a handful of times. This sequence joins TRBV19 and TRBJ1-5; possible D gene TRBD1, 5 bases. The V gene lost 4 bases and the J gene lost 3 bases, with 7 bases spanning the gap. This CDR3 region has 13 residues. Per the germline V gene, CDR1 is LNHDA and CDR2 is SQIVND (reference sequence). The CDR3 is CASSRGLNQPQHF. The CDR3 coding sequence is TGTGCCAGTAGTAGGGGACTCAATCAGCCCCAGCATTTT.

This clone was picked up one time. CDR3 nucleotide sequence: TGTGCCAGCAGCCAAGATCCTAGCGGGAGAGGAAATGAGCAGTTCTTC. Amino acids: CASSQDPSGRGNEQFF. This chain connects TRBV4-2 to TRBJ2-1; 10 nucleotides agree with TRBD2. V shed 0 bases, J shed 7 bases, and the junction held 6 bases outside the gene matches. The CDR3 is 16 amino acids. Germline-derived CDR1 and CDR2 are LGHNA and YNFKEQ.

This clone was detected only a few times. V gene TRBV12-5 combines with J gene TRBJ2-7; the match to TRBD2 covers 10 bases. J was trimmed by 3 bases and V by 0 bases; bases with no gene match: 8. The CDR3 is made up of 17 amino acids. Germline V lookup: CDR1 LGHNT, CDR2 FRNRAP. The CDR3 DNA reads as TGTGCTAGTGGTTTGGTACAATTGGAGCGGGAGGGCTACGAGCAGTACTTC. Translation: CASGLVQLEREGYEQYF.